These T cell receptor beta chains were read from a single sample in a study of technical replicates of blood from a handful of donors. Libraries were prepared by immunoSEQ multiplex PCR; TCRdb keeps only in-frame clonotypes and omits some of them. The sample contains roughly 60,000 clones, 80% to 95% of which appear only once. The sample was PBMCs. The receptors come from a human donor in good health. Some clones in this sample may be carry-over from other donors' samples. CDR3s include the opening cysteine and the closing phenylalanine or tryptophan. A D gene is named only where the DNA matches it firmly. Some rows mark clone size as missing; the rest say once, few, many or name a class of expanded clone.

j_call: TRBJ2-3; v_call: TRBV18; d_call: TRBD2; clone_size: NA; cdr3_nt: TGTGCCAGCTCACCGATGACTAGCGGAGCCGCAGATACGCAGTATTTT; cdr3_aa: CASSPMTSGAADTQYF
j_call: TRBJ2-3; v_call: TRBV5-6; d_call: TRBD2; clone_size: once; cdr3_nt: TGTGCCAGCAGCACCGGGGGGATTGAAACAGATACGCAGTATTTT; cdr3_aa: CASSTGGIETDTQYF
j_call: TRBJ1-1; v_call: TRBV4-3; d_call: TRBD1; clone_size: NA; cdr3_nt: TGCGCCAGCAGCCAATGGACAGGGGCAGACACTGAAGCTTTCTTT; cdr3_aa: CASSQWTGADTEAFF
j_call: TRBJ2-7; v_call: TRBV7-2; d_call: TRBD2; clone_size: NA; cdr3_nt: TGTGCCAGCCGGACTAGCGTGGGAGAGCAGTACTTC; cdr3_aa: CASRTSVGEQYF
j_call: TRBJ2-5; v_call: TRBV19; d_call: NA; clone_size: NA; cdr3_nt: TGTGCCAGTAGTATGGTGGCAGAAGAGACCCAGTACTTC; cdr3_aa: CASSMVAEETQYF
j_call: TRBJ2-7; v_call: TRBV7-8; d_call: NA; clone_size: NA; cdr3_nt: TGTGCCAGCAGCTTGGGGACATTCTCCTACGAGCAGTACTTC; cdr3_aa: CASSLGTFSYEQYF
j_call: TRBJ1-1; v_call: TRBV6-5; d_call: NA; clone_size: many; cdr3_nt: TGTGCCAGCCGCCGGGGGACTGAAGCTTTCTTT; cdr3_aa: CASRRGTEAFF
j_call: TRBJ2-2; v_call: TRBV6-5; d_call: TRBD1; clone_size: NA; cdr3_nt: TGTGCCAGCAGTAGACAGGGGAGGACCGGGGAGCTGTTTTTT; cdr3_aa: CASSRQGRTGELFF
j_call: TRBJ2-3; v_call: TRBV6-5; d_call: TRBD1; clone_size: NA; cdr3_nt: TGTGCCAGCAGCCTGGGACAGGGAGTCACAGATACGCAGTATTTT; cdr3_aa: CASSLGQGVTDTQYF
j_call: TRBJ1-2; v_call: TRBV27; d_call: TRBD1; clone_size: NA; cdr3_nt: TGTGCCCGACCAACGAATAACTTACGGGACAGGGCGTTCTATGGCTACACCTTC; cdr3_aa: CARPTNNLRDRAFYGYTF
j_call: TRBJ2-2; v_call: TRBV7-3; d_call: NA; clone_size: NA; cdr3_nt: TGTGCCAGCAGCTTATTTTGGGGGGCCGGGGAGCTGTTTTTT; cdr3_aa: CASSLFWGAGELFF
j_call: TRBJ1-2; v_call: TRBV7-9; d_call: NA; clone_size: once; cdr3_nt: TGTGCCAGCAGCTTATGGGCAGATCCGATATATGGCTACACCTTC; cdr3_aa: CASSLWADPIYGYTF
j_call: TRBJ2-1; v_call: TRBV6-4; d_call: TRBD2; clone_size: few; cdr3_nt: TGTGCCAGCAGTGAGTCTAGCGGGGGCTCTGAGCAGTTCTTC; cdr3_aa: CASSESSGGSEQFF
j_call: TRBJ1-1; v_call: TRBV11-2; d_call: TRBD1; clone_size: NA; cdr3_nt: TGTGCCAGCAGTCGGGACAGGAACACTGAAGCTTTCTTT; cdr3_aa: CASSRDRNTEAFF
j_call: TRBJ2-6; v_call: TRBV5-1; d_call: TRBD2; clone_size: NA; cdr3_nt: TGCGCCAGCAGCTTGGAACTAGCGGGCTCTGGGGCCAACGTCCTGACTTTC; cdr3_aa: CASSLELAGSGANVLTF
j_call: TRBJ2-7; v_call: TRBV25-1; d_call: NA; clone_size: NA; cdr3_nt: TGTGCCAGCCTAGACCGCTACTCCTACGAGCAGTACTTC; cdr3_aa: CASLDRYSYEQYF
j_call: TRBJ1-4; v_call: TRBV2; d_call: TRBD1; clone_size: NA; cdr3_nt: TGTGCCAGCATCCGGGACAGCAAAAACGAAAAACTGTTTTTT; cdr3_aa: CASIRDSKNEKLFF
j_call: TRBJ2-3; v_call: TRBV4-3; d_call: NA; clone_size: NA; cdr3_nt: TGCGCCAGCAGCCAGAAGGGGCTAGGGACAGATACGCAGTATTTT; cdr3_aa: CASSQKGLGTDTQYF
j_call: TRBJ2-5; v_call: TRBV27; d_call: NA; clone_size: NA; cdr3_nt: TGTGCCAGCAGCCAGACAGCAGGCTTCGGGACCCAGTACTTC; cdr3_aa: CASSQTAGFGTQYF
j_call: TRBJ2-3; v_call: TRBV18; d_call: TRBD1; clone_size: NA; cdr3_nt: TGTGCCAGCTCGCCGGGACAGGGGTCGGCAGATACGCAGTATTTT; cdr3_aa: CASSPGQGSADTQYF
j_call: TRBJ2-7; v_call: TRBV5-6; d_call: NA; clone_size: NA; cdr3_nt: TGTGCCAGCAGCTTTAGTTGGTTTACCTCCTACGAGCAGTACTTC; cdr3_aa: CASSFSWFTSYEQYF
j_call: TRBJ2-3; v_call: TRBV5-1; d_call: NA; clone_size: NA; cdr3_nt: TGCGCCAGCAGCCCCACAACGGGACAAAGCACAGATACGCAGTATTTT; cdr3_aa: CASSPTTGQSTDTQYF